This T cell receptor (beta chain) comes out of a study of naive and memory T cell subsets. V lost 4 bases and J 0 bases, leaving 7 bases between the germline ends. Germline V lookup: CDR1 MRHNA, CDR2 SNTAGT. The CDR3 has 14 amino acids. The library had UMIs added by 3' ligation of an oligonucleotide to TCR cDNA. The SP2 primer and nested alpha and beta constant region primers amplified ligated cDNA in four rounds. From the UMI-ligation and nested PCR reads, TCRdb called clonotypes with MiXCR, one entry per CDR3 protein. The sample includes around 24,000 distinct CDR3 sequences, roughly 5.2% of them seen just once. In this sample, this clonotype turned up many times.

V is TRBV6-4 and J is TRBJ1-3; D is unresolved. Material: blood. This TCR was sampled from an adult in good health. In DNA, the CDR3 is TGTGCCAGCAGTGCGCCGAGCTCTGGAAACACCATATATTTT. Protein: CASSAPSSGNTIYF.